This TCR beta chain originates from a study of T cells expressing NK-cell markers. Study overall: The TCR beta repertoires originated in sorted CD3+CD56+NKG2C+, CD3+CD56+NKG2C- and CD3+CD56-NKG2C+ T cells. Seven sequenced donors out of eight were HCMV-seropositive, one seronegative.

Study-level results: For a handful of donors, the dominant NKG2C+ clonotypes made up roughly 1.0-8% of their CD8+ T cells. Several of the donors also had these clonotypes leading their CD3+CD56-NKG2C+ fraction.

A word on this clonotype: Its antigen is unidentified.

This CDR3 has 17 amino acids. Germline V gene sequence: CDR1 LNHNV, CDR2 YYDKDF (reference sequence). TCRdb reprocessed the 5' RACE reads and stores each CDR3 protein as one record, lacking DNA. The sample holds about 550,000 distinct CDR3 sequences. The sample taken for sequencing was blood T cells: a sorted CD56 or NKG2C T cell subset, CD4+ or CD8+ T cells, or bulk PBMC T cells (not recorded which). The rearrangement uses TRBV15 and TRBJ2-3; without DNA, the TCRdb call of TRBD2 cannot be checked. This clonotype was sampled from a man aged 18 to 29 in good health. The CDR3 protein is CATSRDRRVQATDTQYF.